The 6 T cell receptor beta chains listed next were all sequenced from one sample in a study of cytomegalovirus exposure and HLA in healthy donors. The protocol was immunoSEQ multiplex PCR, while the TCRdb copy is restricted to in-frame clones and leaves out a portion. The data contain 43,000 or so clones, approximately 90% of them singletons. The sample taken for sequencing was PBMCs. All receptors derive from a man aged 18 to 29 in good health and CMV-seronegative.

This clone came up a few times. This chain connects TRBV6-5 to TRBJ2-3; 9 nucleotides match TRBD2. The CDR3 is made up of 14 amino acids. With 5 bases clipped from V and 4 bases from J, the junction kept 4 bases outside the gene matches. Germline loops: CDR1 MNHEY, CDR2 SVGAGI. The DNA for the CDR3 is TGTGCCAGCAGTGAGGCTAGCGGGGCAGATACGCAGTATTTT. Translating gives CASSEASGADTQYF.

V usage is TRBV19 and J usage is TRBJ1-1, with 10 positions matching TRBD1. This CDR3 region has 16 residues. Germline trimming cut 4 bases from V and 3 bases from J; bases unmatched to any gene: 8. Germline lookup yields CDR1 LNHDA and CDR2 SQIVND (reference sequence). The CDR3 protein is CASSTQDRGQDTEAFF. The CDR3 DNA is TGTGCCAGTAGTACCCAAGACAGGGGGCAGGACACTGAAGCTTTCTTT.

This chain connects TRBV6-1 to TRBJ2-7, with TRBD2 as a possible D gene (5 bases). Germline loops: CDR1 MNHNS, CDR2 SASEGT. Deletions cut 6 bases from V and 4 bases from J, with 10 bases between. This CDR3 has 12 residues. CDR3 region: CASSSTGYEQYF. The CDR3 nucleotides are TGTGCCAGCAGCTCCACGGGGTACGAGCAGTACTTC.

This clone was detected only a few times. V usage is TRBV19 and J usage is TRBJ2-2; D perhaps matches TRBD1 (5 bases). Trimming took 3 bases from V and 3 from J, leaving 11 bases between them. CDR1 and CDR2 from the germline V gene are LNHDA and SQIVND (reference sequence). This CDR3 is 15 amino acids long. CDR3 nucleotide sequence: TGTGCCAGTAGTATGACAGCCTCCGACACCGGGGAGCTGTTTTTT. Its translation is CASSMTASDTGELFF.

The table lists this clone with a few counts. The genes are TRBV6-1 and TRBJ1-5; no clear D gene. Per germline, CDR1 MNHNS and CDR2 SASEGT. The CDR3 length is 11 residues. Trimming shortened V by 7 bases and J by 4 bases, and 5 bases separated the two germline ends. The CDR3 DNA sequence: TGTGCCAGCAAGGAGAATCAGCCCCAGCATTTT. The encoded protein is CASKENQPQHF.

The DNA for the CDR3 is TGTGCCAGCAGCCCCGGGCGGACTAGCATTGAGACCCAGTACTTC. Translation: CASSPGRTSIETQYF. This chain links TRBV9 with TRBJ2-5; 8 nucleotides agree with TRBD2. V trimming: 4 bases; J trimming: 5 bases; junction bases outside the gene matches: 10. The CDR3 contains 15 residues. CDR1 is SGDLS and CDR2 is YYNGEE in the germline V gene.